In its sample, the clone carrying this T cell receptor (beta chain) was seen a few times. Trimming removed 0 bases at V and 4 bases at J, with 6 bases between. Per germline, CDR1 MNHEY and CDR2 SVGAGI. CDR3 size: 13 residues. Sequencing was performed with immunoSEQ multiplex PCR; in TCRdb, only in-frame clones are kept and a portion is missing. In the table there are about 39,000 clones, more than 75% of which are singletons. This sample was included in a study of blood T cell repertoires in COVID-19. At the level of the study: The cDNA or gDNA used as material had been derived from T cells, B-cell-depleted T cells, or PBMCs.

V is TRBV6-5 and J is TRBJ1-1, with TRBD1 as a possible D gene (6 bases). The sequence came from a man aged 50-59 years with active or convalescent COVID-19. Material: peripheral blood. CDR3 loop: CASSYSDSTEAFF. CDR3 sequence (DNA): TGTGCCAGCAGTTACTCGGACAGCACTGAAGCTTTCTTT.